The 21 T cell receptor beta chains given below trace back to one sample, sequenced in a study of T cell clonality in common variable immunodeficiency. Their antigen targets remain unknown. Notes on the study in general: Fewer deletions and N-nucleotide insertions were reportedly seen in common variable immunodeficiency TCR beta sequences.

Assay used: immunoSEQ multiplex PCR; TCRdb lists only in-frame clones, some missing. The data show fewer than 30,000 clones, with none appearing a single time. The sample taken for sequencing was peripheral blood mononuclear cells. The receptors originated from a human donor with common variable immunodeficiency.

This clone was seen at least ten times. The read falls 3 residues short of the CDR3 end, and the missing part is taken from the germline J gene. The chain couples TRBV6-1 to TRBJ2-1, with 11 nucleotides matching TRBD2. The V gene end was trimmed by 4 bases and the J gene end by 0 bases; junction bases not matched to a gene: 2. Germline V gene data show CDR1 as MNHNS and CDR2 as SASEGT. The CDR3 has 16 amino acids. The CDR3 sequence: CASSGLAGSSYNEQFF. The part of the CDR3 DNA that was read is TGTGCCAGCAGTGGACTAGCGGGGTCCTCCTACAATGAG.

The sample holds a few counts of this clone. The CDR3 end lies 3 residues beyond the end of the read and is filled in from the germline J gene. The chain couples TRBV19 to TRBJ2-1; TRBD2 agrees at 7 bases. The CDR3 runs to 16 residues. The germline gives CDR1 LNHDA, CDR2 SQIVND (reference sequence). Unmatched junction bases numbered 12, after V lost 3 bases and J lost 7 bases. Here the CDR3 reads CASSIPGGIRVNEQFF. The sequenced part of the CDR3 DNA is TGTGCCAGTAGTATCCCCGGGGGGATCAGGGTAAATGAG.

In this sample, this clone turned up many times. From the germline J gene comes the end of the CDR3, since the read stops 3 residues before it. The V call is TRBV7-2, the J call TRBJ2-5; no firm D call. Trimming cost V 0 bases and J 1 base, with 12 bases left between them. The CDR3 consists of 16 residues. Germline loops: CDR1 SGHTA, CDR2 FQGNSA. The sequenced CDR3 bases are TGTGCCAGCAGCTTAGCTTTACGTCAGGCCCAAGAGACC. Protein product: CASSLALRQAQET. The complete CDR3 sequence is CASSLALRQAQETQYF.

This clone was detected ten times or more. The read gets to within 3 residues of the CDR3 end, and the germline J gene fills in the rest. This chain connects TRBV7-2 to TRBJ1-2; 8 bases agree with TRBD1. J was trimmed by 0 bases and V by 6 bases; bases with no gene match: 6. Germline values: CDR1 SGHTA, CDR2 FQGNSA. The CDR3 length is 15 residues. The CDR3 bases that were read are TGTGCCAGCAGATACGGACAGGGCTCTAACTATGGC. Translated, it gives CASRYGQGSNYG. The CDR3 reads in full as CASRYGQGSNYGYTF. Full variable domain (rest looked up from reference TRBV7-2 and TRBJ1-2): GAGVSQSPSNKVTEKGKDVELRCDPISGHTALYWYRQSLGQGLEFLIYFQGNSAPDKSGLPSDRFSAERTGGSVSTLTIQRTQQEDSAVYLCASRYGQGSNYGYTFGSGTRLTVV.

This clone was seen a handful of times. The read ends 3 residues shy of where the CDR3 ends; the end is completed using the germline J gene. The rearrangement joins TRBV2 to TRBJ1-5; D is perhaps TRBD1 (6 bases). The V gene's germline CDR1 is SNHLY and CDR2 FYNNEI. The CDR3 contains 15 residues. With 7 bases removed from V and 1 base from J, the gap between germline ends came to 14 bases. CDR3 loop: CASKQGGASNQPQHF. The CDR3 DNA, read in part, is TGTGCCAGCAAACAGGGTGGAGCGAGCAATCAGCCC.

Many counts were recorded for this clone. The read comes to an end 3 residues before the CDR3 does, leaving the germline J gene to fill in the end. This rearrangement joins TRBV2 to TRBJ2-3; no definite D call. V lost 3 bases to trimming and J lost 3 bases, with 13 bases between them. Germline V CDR1 and CDR2: SNHLY, FYNNEI. The CDR3 sequence is 15 residues long. The CDR3 protein is CASSDLVLATDTQYF. The sequenced CDR3 bases are TGTGCCAGCAGTGACCTCGTCCTGGCAACAGATACG.

This clone was seen at least ten times. The CDR3 is cut off 3 residues early in the read; its end comes from the germline J gene. This chain links TRBV5-1 with TRBJ2-7; the D is unclear. V was clipped by 1 base and J by 2 bases, with 10 bases between them. Per the germline V gene, CDR1 is SGHRS and CDR2 is YFSETQ. The CDR3 totals 14 residues. The sequenced CDR3 bases are TGCGCCAGCAGCTTGAGTGGGCCAGCCTACGAG. Protein sequence: CASSLSGPAYE. The full CDR3 reads CASSLSGPAYEQYF. The full variable domain, with the rest looked up from reference TRBV5-1 and TRBJ2-7, is KAGVTQTPRYLIKTRGQQVTLSCSPISGHRSVSWYQQTPGQGLQFLFEYFSETQRNKGNFPGRFSGRQFSNSRSEMNVSTLELGDSALYLCASSLSGPAYEQYFGPGTRLTVT.

This clone has at least ten counts. Read coverage stops 3 residues before the CDR3 terminus; the germline J gene supplies the remainder. The chain employs TRBV5-1 and TRBJ1-4; the D is unclear. CDR3 length: 15 amino acids. Germline lookup yields CDR1 SGHRS and CDR2 YFSETQ. Trimming cost V 6 bases and J 4 bases, with 16 bases left between them. The CDR3 protein is CASTIGSAGNEKLFF. The part of the CDR3 DNA that was read is TGCGCCAGCACAATTGGTTCTGCGGGTAATGAAAAA.

This clone was counted between two and nine times. This CDR3 is CASSPQGDVEQFF. The sequenced part of the CDR3 DNA is TGTGCCAGCTCACCGCAGGGTGATGTTGAG. The chain couples TRBV18 to TRBJ2-1; perhaps TRBD1 as D (5 bases). The observed sequence ends 3 residues before the CDR3 terminus, with the missing tail filled in from the germline J gene. This CDR3 region has 13 residues. V gave up 3 bases and J gave up 9 bases, with 12 bases separating them. Germline V lookup: CDR1 KGHSH, CDR2 LQKENI.

This clone appeared many times. The sequenced fragment ends 3 residues before the CDR3 boundary, so the rest is inferred from the germline J gene. This sequence joins TRBV20-1 and TRBJ2-2; D might be TRBD2 (5 bases). The CDR3 spans 13 residues. Trimming shortened V by 3 bases and J by 5 bases, and 10 bases separated the two germline ends. Germline V gene sequence: CDR1 DFQATT, CDR2 SNEGSKA (reference sequence). Partial CDR3 DNA: TGCAGTGCTAGTCCTAGCAGAACCGGGGAG. It specifies CSASPSRTGE. Given in full, the CDR3 is CSASPSRTGELFF.

As for this clone: The read ends 3 residues early relative to the CDR3; the germline J gene fills the gap. The V and J genes are TRBV18 and TRBJ2-3; 10 bases agree with TRBD2. The CDR3 length is 16 residues. The V gene's germline CDR1 is KGHSH and CDR2 LQKENI. V gave up 3 bases and J gave up 3 bases; unmatched junction bases: 6. Incomplete CDR3 DNA: TGTGCCAGCTCACCTATCACTAGCGGGACGACAGATACG. It codes for CASSPITSGTTDT. The full CDR3 protein reads CASSPITSGTTDTQYF.

To note about this clone: The read ends 3 residues shy of where the CDR3 ends; the end is completed using the germline J gene. The chain joins TRBV19 to TRBJ2-7; TRBD2 is a possible D gene (6 bases). The germline gives CDR1 LNHDA, CDR2 SQIVND (reference sequence). V lost 5 bases and J lost 4, with 18 bases in between. The CDR3 loop spans 15 amino acids. CDR3 sequence: CASSDGLMTAYEQYF. Incomplete CDR3 DNA: TGTGCCAGTAGTGACGGACTAATGACGGCATACGAG.

This clone occurred a few times. The read halts 3 residues ahead of the CDR3 end, with the missing end drawn from the germline J gene. This chain connects TRBV11-2 to TRBJ1-2, with 9 nucleotides matching TRBD1. This CDR3 region has 15 residues. Trimming removed 5 bases from V and 6 bases from J; junction bases left unmatched: 10. Germline CDR1 SGHAT, CDR2 FQNNGV. The CDR3 is CASSPGTGTTHGYTF. The CDR3 bases that were read are TGTGCCAGCAGCCCCGGGACAGGGACGACACATGGC.

With respect to this clone: Sequencing ends 3 residues short of the CDR3 end; the germline J gene provides the rest. The chain joins TRBV5-1 to TRBJ2-3; unclear D gene. Trimming cost V 0 bases and J 0 bases, with 5 bases left between them. The CDR3 is 14 residues long. Per the germline V gene, CDR1 is SGHRS and CDR2 is YFSETQ. CDR3 DNA, as far as it was read: TGCGCCAGCAGCTTGGACTACAGCACAGATACG. Translating it yields CASSLDYSTDT. The whole CDR3 reads CASSLDYSTDTQYF.

The table lists this clone with a few counts. The CDR3 end falls 3 residues outside the read, so it is completed with the germline J gene. The V and J genes are TRBV7-3 and TRBJ2-5; D may be TRBD1 (6 bases). The germline CDR1 and CDR2 sequences are SGHTA and FQGTGA. The V end was cut by 4 bases, the J end by 5 bases, with 17 bases between. The CDR3 covers 15 residues. The CDR3 sequence: CASSSQPRGKETQYF. The covered CDR3 bases are TGTGCCAGCAGCTCCCAGCCCAGGGGAAAGGAGACC.

This clone was counted between two and nine times. The observed sequence ends 3 residues before the CDR3 terminus, with the missing tail filled in from the germline J gene. The chain combines TRBV19 with TRBJ2-1; 8 nucleotides line up with TRBD2. Looked up from germline, CDR1 is LNHDA and CDR2 is SQIVND (reference sequence). This CDR3 region has 15 residues. J gave up 7 bases and V 7 bases, and 12 bases lay outside the gene matches. CDR3 protein: CASTESGSRLNEQFF. The sequenced CDR3 bases are TGTGCCAGTACCGAGAGCGGGAGTCGGTTGAATGAG.

This clone was seen more than once but under ten times. Coverage ceases 3 residues before the CDR3 finishes, and the germline J gene fills in the end. The chain couples TRBV7-8 to TRBJ1-5, with no clear D. This CDR3 spans 14 amino acids. The germline CDR1 and CDR2 sequences are SGHVS and FQNEAQ. V was shortened by 5 bases and J by 3 bases, with 11 bases between the two germline ends. The CDR3 loop reads CASSDTVYNQPQHF. CDR3 DNA (partial): TGTGCCAGCAGCGACACGGTCTACAATCAGCCC.

This clone was observed a handful of times. The read gets to within 3 residues of the CDR3 end, and the germline J gene fills in the rest. The J gene is TRBJ2-5, the V gene TRBV2; D unresolved. The V end lost 7 bases, the J end lost 7 bases, and 13 bases lay between the germline ends. This CDR3 spans 12 amino acids. CDR1 is SNHLY, CDR2 FYNNEI, per germline. The CDR3 loop reads CASTESRWTQYF. The DNA read from the CDR3 is TGTGCCAGCACTGAGTCTAGGTGGACC.

Concerning this clone itself: The read terminates 3 residues ahead of where the CDR3 ends, so the germline J gene completes it. The V call is TRBV7-9, the J call TRBJ1-2; TRBD1 is a possible D gene (6 bases). This CDR3 is 14 amino acids long. Germline CDR1 and CDR2: SEHNR and FQNEAQ (reference sequence). Trimming pared 6 bases from V and 7 bases from J, leaving 18 bases between. The CDR3 bases that were read are TGTGCCAGCAGATCTAGATCAGGGGTTAGTGGC. Translation: CASRSRSGVSG. Given in full, the CDR3 is CASRSRSGVSGYTF. The variable domain in full, with the rest retrieved from reference TRBV7-9 and TRBJ1-2, is DTGVSQNPRHKITKRGQNVTFRCDPISEHNRLYWYRQTLGQGPEFLTYFQNEAQLEKSRLLSDRFSAERPKGSFSTLEIQRTEQGDSAMYLCASRSRSGVSGYTFGSGTRLTVV.

This clone showed up many times. The CDR3 end falls 3 residues outside the read, so it is completed with the germline J gene. This chain connects TRBV20-1 to TRBJ2-4, with 12 bases fitting TRBD2. This CDR3 has 12 residues. Germline assignment: CDR1 DFQATT and CDR2 SNEGSKA (reference sequence). CDR3 protein: CSAVPSGRDQYF. CDR3 bases read: TGCAGTGCCGTCCCTAGCGGGAGGGAT.

Comment on this clone: The read gets to within 3 residues of the CDR3 end, and the germline J gene fills in the rest. The chain joins TRBV30 to TRBJ1-1; the D is unclear. V lost 4 bases to trimming and J lost 4 bases, with 19 bases between them. The CDR3 has 15 residues. CDR1 and CDR2 (germline): GTSNPN, SVGIG (reference sequence). This chain's CDR3 is CAWKVQAVGSTEAFF. Partial CDR3 DNA: TGTGCCTGGAAGGTCCAGGCCGTCGGTAGCACTGAA.